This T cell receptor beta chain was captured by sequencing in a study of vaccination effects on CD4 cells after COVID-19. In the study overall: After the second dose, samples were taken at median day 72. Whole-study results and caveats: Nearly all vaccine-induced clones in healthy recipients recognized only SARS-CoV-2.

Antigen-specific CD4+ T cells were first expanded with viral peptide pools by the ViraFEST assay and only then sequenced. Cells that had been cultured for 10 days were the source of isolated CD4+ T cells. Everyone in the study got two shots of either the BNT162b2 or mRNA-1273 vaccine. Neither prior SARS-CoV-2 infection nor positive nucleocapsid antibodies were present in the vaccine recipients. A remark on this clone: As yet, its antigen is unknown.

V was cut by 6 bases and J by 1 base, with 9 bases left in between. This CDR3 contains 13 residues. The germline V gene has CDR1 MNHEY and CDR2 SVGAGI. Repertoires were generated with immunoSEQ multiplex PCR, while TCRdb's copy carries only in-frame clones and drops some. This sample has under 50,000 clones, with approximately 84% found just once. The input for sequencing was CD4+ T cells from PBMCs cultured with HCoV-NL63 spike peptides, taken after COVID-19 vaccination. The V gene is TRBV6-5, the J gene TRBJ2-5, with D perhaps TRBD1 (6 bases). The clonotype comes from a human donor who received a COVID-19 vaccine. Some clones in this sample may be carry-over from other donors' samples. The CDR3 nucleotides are TGTGCCAGCAGCCAGGGGTTCCAAGAGACCCAGTACTTC. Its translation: CASSQGFQETQYF.